Listed below are T cell receptor beta chains from one sample, sequenced in a study of T cell responses to AZD1222 COVID-19 vaccine. TCRdb's copy holds only in-frame clones and misses some; the assay was immunoSEQ multiplex PCR. The repertoire holds around 56,000 clones, with around 92% as singletons. The sequenced sample was peripheral blood, obtained 28 days after the second AZD1222 dose. The receptors were gathered from an adult who received the AZD1222 COVID-19 vaccine. Both conserved end residues are part of each CDR3. Fields, in order: J gene, D gene, V gene, clone size, CDR3 protein, CDR3 DNA. The D gene is left open where the match is weak. Not every row has a clone size; where given, it reads once, few, many or a size class.

j_call: TRBJ2-2; d_call: TRBD2; v_call: TRBV7-2; clone_size: -; cdr3_aa: CASSLGGLAGGTGELFF; cdr3_nt: TGTGCCAGCAGCTTAGGGGGGCTAGCGGGAGGCACCGGGGAGCTGTTTTTT
j_call: TRBJ2-1; d_call: -; v_call: TRBV2; clone_size: -; cdr3_aa: CASSILGLPIDEQFF; cdr3_nt: TGTGCCAGCAGTATCTTGGGACTCCCTATCGATGAGCAGTTCTTC
j_call: TRBJ2-1; d_call: -; v_call: TRBV2; clone_size: once; cdr3_aa: CASSPNRLVGFF; cdr3_nt: TGTGCCAGCAGTCCTAACCGACTAGTGGGTTTCTTC
j_call: TRBJ2-7; d_call: TRBD2; v_call: TRBV10-3; clone_size: -; cdr3_aa: CAISEFPSGNEQYF; cdr3_nt: TGTGCCATCAGTGAATTCCCTAGCGGGAACGAGCAGTACTTC
j_call: TRBJ2-3; d_call: -; v_call: TRBV9; clone_size: -; cdr3_aa: CASSAQGSTDTQYF; cdr3_nt: TGTGCCAGCAGCGCCCAAGGGAGCACAGATACGCAGTATTTT
j_call: TRBJ1-2; d_call: -; v_call: TRBV9; clone_size: once; cdr3_aa: CASSVAGANYGYTF; cdr3_nt: TGTGCCAGCAGCGTAGCCGGGGCCAACTATGGCTACACCTTC
j_call: TRBJ2-7; d_call: -; v_call: TRBV4-3; clone_size: -; cdr3_aa: CASSQTGTGLGAEQYF; cdr3_nt: TGCGCCAGCAGCCAGACGGGAACGGGGCTTGGGGCCGAGCAGTACTTC
j_call: TRBJ2-5; d_call: -; v_call: TRBV11-2; clone_size: -; cdr3_aa: CASSLSGTQYF; cdr3_nt: TGTGCCAGCAGCTTATCAGGGACCCAGTACTTC
j_call: TRBJ1-3; d_call: TRBD1; v_call: TRBV7-9; clone_size: -; cdr3_aa: CASSQGQVGGNTIYF; cdr3_nt: TGTGCCAGCAGCCAAGGACAGGTGGGAGGAAACACCATATATTTT
j_call: TRBJ1-5; d_call: -; v_call: TRBV28; clone_size: -; cdr3_aa: CASSFEGWPRNSNQPQHF; cdr3_nt: TGTGCCAGCAGTTTTGAAGGATGGCCTCGAAATAGCAATCAGCCCCAGCATTTT
j_call: TRBJ2-3; d_call: TRBD1; v_call: TRBV19; clone_size: -; cdr3_aa: CATLDRFTDTQYF; cdr3_nt: TGTGCCACCCTGGACAGGTTCACAGATACGCAGTATTTT
j_call: TRBJ2-1; d_call: TRBD2; v_call: TRBV11-2; clone_size: once; cdr3_aa: CASSPSPGLAGSNEQFF; cdr3_nt: TGTGCCAGCAGTCCTTCCCCGGGACTAGCGGGGTCCAATGAGCAGTTCTTC
j_call: TRBJ1-2; d_call: TRBD1; v_call: TRBV25-1; clone_size: -; cdr3_aa: CASSETTGADYGYTF; cdr3_nt: TGTGCCAGCAGTGAAACAACAGGGGCGGACTATGGCTACACCTTC
j_call: TRBJ2-2; d_call: TRBD2; v_call: TRBV4-3; clone_size: -; cdr3_aa: CASSDLAGIGRTGELFF; cdr3_nt: TGCGCCAGCAGCGACCTAGCGGGAATTGGAAGGACCGGGGAGCTGTTTTTT
j_call: TRBJ1-1; d_call: -; v_call: TRBV27; clone_size: -; cdr3_aa: CASSLRDTEAFF; cdr3_nt: TGTGCCAGCAGTTTAAGGGACACTGAAGCTTTCTTT
j_call: TRBJ1-5; d_call: -; v_call: TRBV30; clone_size: -; cdr3_aa: CAWSKDGLVDQPQHF; cdr3_nt: TGTGCCTGGAGCAAGGATGGACTCGTGGATCAGCCCCAGCATTTT
j_call: TRBJ1-1; d_call: TRBD1; v_call: TRBV2; clone_size: once; cdr3_aa: CASSRDRVAEAFF; cdr3_nt: TGTGCCAGCAGCCGCGACAGGGTCGCTGAAGCTTTCTTT
j_call: TRBJ1-2; d_call: -; v_call: TRBV12-3/TRBV12-4; clone_size: -; cdr3_aa: CASSLRFYGYTF; cdr3_nt: TGTGCCAGCAGTTTACGTTTCTATGGCTACACCTTC
j_call: TRBJ1-1; d_call: TRBD1; v_call: TRBV24-1; clone_size: once; cdr3_aa: CATSDWDRGEAFF; cdr3_nt: TGTGCCACCAGTGATTGGGACAGGGGTGAAGCTTTCTTT
j_call: TRBJ2-1; d_call: -; v_call: TRBV24-1; clone_size: few; cdr3_aa: CATSDFTAEQFF; cdr3_nt: TGTGCCACCAGTGATTTTACGGCTGAGCAGTTCTTC
j_call: TRBJ2-1; d_call: -; v_call: TRBV12-3/TRBV12-4; clone_size: -; cdr3_aa: CASSLEGVGEQFF; cdr3_nt: TGTGCCAGCAGTCTCGAGGGGGTGGGAGAGCAGTTCTTC
j_call: TRBJ1-1; d_call: -; v_call: TRBV30; clone_size: -; cdr3_aa: CAWSAGGGAFF; cdr3_nt: TGTGCCTGGAGTGCTGGGGGGGGAGCTTTCTTT
j_call: TRBJ2-1; d_call: TRBD2; v_call: TRBV19; clone_size: -; cdr3_aa: CASTPLSSGLYNEQFF; cdr3_nt: TGTGCCAGTACCCCCCTGTCTAGCGGACTCTACAATGAGCAGTTCTTC
j_call: TRBJ1-1; d_call: TRBD1; v_call: TRBV29-1; clone_size: -; cdr3_aa: CSTRQGADEAFF; cdr3_nt: TGCAGCACCCGACAGGGGGCGGATGAAGCTTTCTTT
j_call: TRBJ1-1; d_call: -; v_call: TRBV6-5; clone_size: -; cdr3_aa: CASSYRTGNTEAFF; cdr3_nt: TGTGCCAGCAGTTACAGAACAGGGAACACTGAAGCTTTCTTT
j_call: TRBJ1-4; d_call: -; v_call: TRBV5-1; clone_size: -; cdr3_aa: CASSLGEEEKLFF; cdr3_nt: TGCGCCAGCAGCTTGGGGGAGGAGGAAAAACTGTTTTTT
j_call: TRBJ1-5; d_call: -; v_call: TRBV7-2; clone_size: -; cdr3_aa: CASSRDGRNQPQHF; cdr3_nt: TGTGCCAGCAGCCGGGACGGCCGCAATCAGCCCCAGCATTTT
j_call: TRBJ2-7; d_call: -; v_call: TRBV15; clone_size: -; cdr3_aa: CATSRDRDDLWRSSYEQYF; cdr3_nt: TGTGCCACCAGCAGAGATCGCGACGACTTGTGGCGGAGCTCCTACGAGCAGTACTTC
j_call: TRBJ2-7; d_call: -; v_call: TRBV2; clone_size: -; cdr3_aa: CASSDPGESLEQYF; cdr3_nt: TGTGCCAGCAGTGATCCGGGAGAGTCCCTCGAGCAGTACTTC
j_call: TRBJ1-5; d_call: -; v_call: TRBV5-6; clone_size: -; cdr3_aa: CASSGHSNQPQHF; cdr3_nt: TGTGCCAGCAGCGGCCACAGCAATCAGCCCCAGCATTTT
j_call: TRBJ2-1; d_call: -; v_call: TRBV11-3; clone_size: -; cdr3_aa: CASQPGAYNEQFF; cdr3_nt: TGTGCCAGCCAACCTGGGGCCTACAATGAGCAGTTCTTC
j_call: TRBJ1-5; d_call: -; v_call: TRBV4-1; clone_size: -; cdr3_aa: CASSLNGVGRNDQPQHF; cdr3_nt: TGCGCCAGCAGCCTAAACGGGGTAGGTCGGAACGATCAGCCCCAGCATTTT
j_call: TRBJ2-7; d_call: TRBD2; v_call: TRBV5-1; clone_size: -; cdr3_aa: CASSLQTSGTIYEQYF; cdr3_nt: TGCGCCAGCAGCTTACAGACTAGCGGGACCATCTACGAGCAGTACTTC
j_call: TRBJ2-1; d_call: TRBD2; v_call: TRBV5-4; clone_size: -; cdr3_aa: CASSPGTSGSLPQFF; cdr3_nt: TGTGCCAGCAGCCCCGGGACTAGCGGTTCACTTCCACAGTTCTTC
j_call: TRBJ2-5; d_call: TRBD2; v_call: TRBV5-5; clone_size: -; cdr3_aa: CASSLVTGGPQETQYF; cdr3_nt: TGTGCCAGCAGCTTGGTAACGGGAGGCCCGCAAGAGACCCAGTACTTC
j_call: TRBJ2-7; d_call: -; v_call: TRBV19; clone_size: -; cdr3_aa: CASSIEEGRYEQYF; cdr3_nt: TGTGCCAGTAGTATAGAGGAGGGACGCTACGAGCAGTACTTC
j_call: TRBJ2-4; d_call: -; v_call: TRBV11-2; clone_size: once; cdr3_aa: CASSRDLNIQYF; cdr3_nt: TGTGCCAGCAGCCGGGACTTAAACATTCAGTACTTC
j_call: TRBJ1-5; d_call: TRBD1; v_call: TRBV7-2; clone_size: -; cdr3_aa: CASSTTGAGNQPQHF; cdr3_nt: TGTGCCAGCAGCACGACAGGGGCTGGCAATCAGCCCCAGCATTTT
j_call: TRBJ2-3; d_call: -; v_call: TRBV3-1/TRBV3-2; clone_size: -; cdr3_aa: CASSPPRATRGGTDTQYF; cdr3_nt: TGTGCCAGCAGCCCCCCCCGGGCTACCAGGGGGGGCACAGATACGCAGTATTTT
j_call: TRBJ2-3; d_call: TRBD2; v_call: TRBV6-5; clone_size: -; cdr3_aa: CASSYGRETQYF; cdr3_nt: TGTGCCAGCAGTTACGGGCGGGAGACGCAGTATTTT
j_call: TRBJ2-7; d_call: TRBD2; v_call: TRBV4-2; clone_size: once; cdr3_aa: CASSLQLAGGAGYEQYF; cdr3_nt: TGTGCCAGCAGCCTGCAACTAGCGGGAGGAGCCGGCTACGAGCAGTACTTC
j_call: TRBJ1-1; d_call: -; v_call: TRBV18; clone_size: -; cdr3_aa: CASSTTGRTEAFF; cdr3_nt: TGTGCCAGCTCTACCACGGGACGGACTGAAGCTTTCTTT
j_call: TRBJ2-1; d_call: TRBD1; v_call: TRBV5-4; clone_size: -; cdr3_aa: CASSLVTGVDGEQFF; cdr3_nt: TGTGCCAGCAGCTTGGTAACAGGGGTCGATGGTGAGCAGTTCTTC
j_call: TRBJ2-2; d_call: TRBD1; v_call: TRBV19; clone_size: -; cdr3_aa: CASTGDRGRDTGELFF; cdr3_nt: TGTGCCAGTACCGGGGACAGGGGGCGGGACACCGGGGAGCTGTTTTTT
j_call: TRBJ2-7; d_call: TRBD2; v_call: TRBV7-9; clone_size: -; cdr3_aa: CASSFHSGGNEQYF; cdr3_nt: TGTGCCAGCAGCTTTCACAGCGGGGGAAACGAGCAGTACTTC
j_call: TRBJ2-3; d_call: TRBD2; v_call: TRBV5-1; clone_size: once; cdr3_aa: CASASGRAGEDTQYF; cdr3_nt: TGCGCCAGCGCCAGCGGGAGGGCCGGAGAAGATACGCAGTATTTT
j_call: TRBJ2-2; d_call: TRBD1; v_call: TRBV19; clone_size: -; cdr3_aa: CASSEGTGLSTGELFF; cdr3_nt: TGTGCCAGTAGTGAAGGGACAGGGTTAAGCACCGGGGAGCTGTTTTTT
j_call: TRBJ2-4; d_call: -; v_call: TRBV3-1/TRBV3-2; clone_size: few; cdr3_aa: CASSQEDSFKAKNIQYF; cdr3_nt: TGTGCCAGCAGCCAAGAGGACAGTTTCAAAGCCAAAAACATTCAGTACTTC
j_call: TRBJ2-5; d_call: TRBD2; v_call: TRBV5-1; clone_size: -; cdr3_aa: CASSSGYSAGVSETQYF; cdr3_nt: TGCGCCAGCAGCTCCGGATATTCCGCGGGGGTTAGCGAGACCCAGTACTTC
j_call: TRBJ1-5; d_call: TRBD1; v_call: TRBV5-3; clone_size: -; cdr3_aa: CARSPTGDNQPQHF; cdr3_nt: TGTGCCAGAAGCCCGACAGGGGACAATCAGCCCCAGCATTTT
j_call: TRBJ2-7; d_call: -; v_call: TRBV11-3; clone_size: -; cdr3_aa: CASSLDLTYEQYF; cdr3_nt: TGTGCCAGCAGCTTAGATTTAACCTACGAGCAGTACTTC